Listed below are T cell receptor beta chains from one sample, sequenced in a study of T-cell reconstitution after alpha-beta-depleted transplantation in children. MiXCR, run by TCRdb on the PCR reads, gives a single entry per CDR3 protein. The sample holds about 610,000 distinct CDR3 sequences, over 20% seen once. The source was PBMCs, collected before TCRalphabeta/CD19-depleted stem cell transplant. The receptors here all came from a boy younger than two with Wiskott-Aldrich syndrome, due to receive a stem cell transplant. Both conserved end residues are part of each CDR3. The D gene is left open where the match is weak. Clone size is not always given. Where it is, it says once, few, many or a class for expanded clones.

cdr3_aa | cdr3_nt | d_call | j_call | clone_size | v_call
CSARDSPRGFQETQYF | TGCAGTGCTAGGGACAGTCCTCGGGGCTTTCAAGAGACCCAGTACTTC | NA | TRBJ2-5 | NA | TRBV20-1
CAIIRTGTLRSYNEQFF | TGTGCCATCATCAGAACCGGGACTCTACGCTCCTACAATGAGCAGTTCTTC | NA | TRBJ2-1 | NA | TRBV10-3
CASSLVHRDEQFF | TGCGCCAGCAGCTTGGTCCATAGGGATGAGCAGTTCTTC | NA | TRBJ2-1 | NA | TRBV5-1
CASRNSGGGELFF | TGCGCCAGCAGAAATAGCGGGGGCGGGGAGCTGTTTTTT | TRBD2 | TRBJ2-2 | NA | TRBV10-2
CASSLVLAKEQYF | TGTGCCAGCAGCTTAGTACTGGCTAAGGAGCAGTACTTC | NA | TRBJ2-7 | NA | TRBV7-8
CSASIRGGATGELFF | TGCAGTGCTAGTATCAGGGGGGGGGCCACCGGGGAGCTGTTTTTT | NA | TRBJ2-2 | few | TRBV20-1
CASSPTTDSYEQYF | TGTGCCAGCAGCCCAACGACAGACTCCTACGAGCAGTACTTC | NA | TRBJ2-7 | NA | TRBV5-5
CASSQDSSGNYNEQFF | TGCGCCAGCAGCCAAGACTCTAGCGGGAACTACAATGAGCAGTTCTTC | TRBD2 | TRBJ2-1 | NA | TRBV4-1
CASSQTGPATLGGYTF | TGCGCCAGCAGCCAAACCGGGCCCGCGACCCTGGGGGGCTACACCTTC | NA | TRBJ1-2 | NA | TRBV5-1
CASSSTGVAGELFF | TGCGCCAGCAGCTCCACAGGGGTGGCCGGGGAGCTGTTTTTT | TRBD1 | TRBJ2-2 | NA | TRBV5-1
CASSVSSGTVRETQYF | TGTGCCAGCAGCGTTTCTAGCGGGACCGTTCGAGAGACCCAGTACTTC | TRBD2 | TRBJ2-5 | NA | TRBV7-6
CASNYRGPRETQYF | TGCGCCAGCAACTACAGGGGGCCCCGAGAGACCCAGTACTTC | TRBD1 | TRBJ2-5 | NA | TRBV5-1
CASSSRLNDEQFF | TGTGCCAGCAGCTCCCGACTAAACGATGAGCAGTTCTTC | NA | TRBJ2-1 | NA | TRBV9
CASGFGDTEAFF | TGCGCCAGCGGGTTTGGGGACACTGAAGCTTTCTTT | NA | TRBJ1-1 | NA | TRBV5-1
CASSQDSQFYNEQFF | TGTGCCAGCAGCCAAGATTCTCAGTTCTACAATGAGCAGTTCTTC | NA | TRBJ2-1 | few | TRBV3-1
CASSYSRTGTGDTIYF | TGTGCCAGCAGTTACTCGCGGACCGGGACAGGTGACACCATATATTTT | TRBD1 | TRBJ1-3 | NA | TRBV6-5
CASTYRVYYEQYF | TGTGCCAGCACCTACAGGGTTTACTACGAGCAGTACTTC | NA | TRBJ2-7 | NA | TRBV2
CASSRRTGGIGELFF | TGTGCCAGCAGTCGACGGACAGGGGGCATCGGGGAGCTGTTTTTT | TRBD1 | TRBJ2-2 | few | TRBV12-3/TRBV12-4
CASSLRGTQAEQYF | TGTGCCAGCAGTTTGAGGGGGACTCAGGCCGAGCAGTACTTC | NA | TRBJ2-7 | few | TRBV28
CSARDPLEQFF | TGCAGTGCTAGAGACCCCCTGGAGCAGTTCTTC | NA | TRBJ2-1 | NA | TRBV20-1
CASSLGGPTGELFF | TGCGCCAGCAGCCTAGGAGGGCCCACCGGGGAGCTGTTTTTT | NA | TRBJ2-2 | many | TRBV5-1
CATSRDRGGTGYQPQHF | TGTGCCACCAGCAGAGATCGAGGGGGGACGGGGTATCAGCCCCAGCATTTT | NA | TRBJ1-5 | NA | TRBV15
CASTSGGNEQFF | TGTGCCAGCACTAGCGGGGGGAATGAGCAGTTCTTC | TRBD2 | TRBJ2-1 | NA | TRBV6-2/TRBV6-3
CASSSGTSVGQFF | TGTGCCAGCAGCTCAGGGACGTCCGTCGGGCAGTTCTTC | NA | TRBJ2-1 | few | TRBV11-2